The 21 T cell receptor beta chains below were found in one sample sequenced in a study of blood T cell repertoires in COVID-19. Method: immunoSEQ multiplex PCR; TCRdb's copy keeps in-frame clones and lacks some. The table records approximately 180,000 clones, over 80% of them present only once. What was sequenced was peripheral blood. Receptor source: a woman in her 70s with acute or convalescent COVID-19.

The genes are TRBV9 and TRBJ2-1, with unresolved D. The germline CDR1 and CDR2 sequences are SGDLS and YYNGEE. CDR3 size: 14 residues. The ends were cut back, 4 bases at V and 0 bases at J, with 8 bases in the middle. CDR3 bases: TGTGCCAGCAGCCCCCGTTCCTCCTACAATGAGCAGTTCTTC. It encodes CASSPRSSYNEQFF.

The J gene is TRBJ1-1, the V gene TRBV28; perhaps TRBD1 as D (5 bases). CDR1 and CDR2 (germline): MDHEN, SYDVKM. This CDR3 spans 15 amino acids. V gave up 4 bases and J gave up 8 bases, with 20 bases separating them. The CDR3 DNA follows: TGTGCCAGCAGTTCCCTGACAGCCACCCCGACGGAAGCTTTCTTT. Its protein product is CASSSLTATPTEAFF. Variable domain in full (rest from reference TRBV28 and TRBJ1-1): DVKVTQSSRYLVKRTGEKVFLECVQDMDHENMFWYRQDPGLGLRLIYFSYDVKMKEKGDIPEGYSVSREKKERFSLILESASTNQTSMYLCASSSLTATPTEAFFGQGTRLTVV.

The rearrangement joins TRBV11-1 to TRBJ2-3, with 11 bases identical to TRBD2. There are 15 residues in the CDR3. V shed 4 bases and J 6 bases; nucleotides not matched to a gene: 6. Germline V gives CDR1 SGHAT, CDR2 FQDESV (reference sequence). In DNA, the CDR3 is TGTGCCAGCAGCTCCTCGGGACTAGCGGAGGATACGCAGTATTTT. Protein: CASSSSGLAEDTQYF.

The V call is TRBV19, the J call TRBJ1-1, with 8 bases aligning to TRBD1. This CDR3 contains 17 residues. V shed 3 bases and J 0 bases; nucleotides not matched to a gene: 9. CDR1 is LNHDA and CDR2 is SQIVND in the germline V gene (reference sequence). The CDR3 here is CASSIGTGPLVNTEAFF. The CDR3 nucleotides are TGTGCCAGTAGTATCGGGACAGGTCCCCTGGTGAACACTGAAGCTTTCTTT.

This clone has more than one count but fewer than ten. This rearrangement joins TRBV5-1 to TRBJ1-2; TRBD1 agrees at 11 bases. This CDR3 has 15 residues. The germline CDR1 and CDR2 sequences are SGHRS and YFSETQ. V trimming: 4 bases; J trimming: 10 bases; junction bases outside the gene matches: 12. This chain's CDR3 is CASSPDRGRINDYTF. CDR3 sequence (DNA): TGCGCCAGCAGCCCGGACAGGGGGCGTATAAATGACTACACCTTC. The variable domain in full, with the rest retrieved from reference TRBV5-1 and TRBJ1-2, is KAGVTQTPRYLIKTRGQQVTLSCSPISGHRSVSWYQQTPGQGLQFLFEYFSETQRNKGNFPGRFSGRQFSNSRSEMNVSTLELGDSALYLCASSPDRGRINDYTFGSGTRLTVV.

The chain couples TRBV10-2 to TRBJ2-3; TRBD2 matches at 10 bases. Trimming at V came to 7 bases and at J to 0 bases, leaving 7 bases not matched to a gene. CDR3 length: 16 amino acids. Per germline, CDR1 WSHSY and CDR2 SAAADI. CDR3 in DNA: TGCGCCAGCACCAGCGGGAGGGGTTCTAGCACAGATACGCAGTATTTT. Translated: CASTSGRGSSTDTQYF.

Here the CDR3 reads CASSPPGREQETQYF. Written as DNA, the CDR3 is TGTGCCAGCTCACCACCGGGGCGGGAGCAAGAGACCCAGTACTTC. The J gene is TRBJ2-5, the V gene TRBV18; 7 nucleotides match TRBD2. Germline CDR1 and CDR2: KGHSH and LQKENI. J gave up 2 bases and V 0 bases, and 3 bases lay outside the gene matches. This CDR3 is built from 15 residues.

The CDR3 DNA is TGTGCCAGCTCATCAGGTGGCGGGAGGGGATTTTTGGCCTACGAGCAGTACTTC. Its translation is CASSSGGGRGFLAYEQYF. This chain links TRBV18 with TRBJ2-7; the match to TRBD2 covers 9 bases. Germline lookup yields CDR1 KGHSH and CDR2 LQKENI. V lost 5 bases and J lost 2; bases outside the gene matches: 16. This CDR3 contains 18 residues.

The chain combines TRBV2 with TRBJ1-1; TRBD1 aligns across 8 bases. Germline V gene sequence: CDR1 SNHLY, CDR2 FYNNEI. V trimming: 8 bases; J trimming: 5 bases; junction bases outside the gene matches: 10. The CDR3 is 14 residues long. The CDR3 is CASRRGQGATEAFF. The CDR3 nucleotides read TGTGCCAGCCGCCGGGGGCAGGGGGCAACTGAAGCTTTCTTT.

V and J are TRBV2 and TRBJ1-4, with a tentative D call TRBD1 (5 bases). V lost 4 bases to trimming and J lost 2 bases, with 8 bases between them. The length of the CDR3 is 14 residues. CDR1 and CDR2 from the germline V gene are SNHLY and FYNNEI. The CDR3 bases are TGTGCCAGCAGTGGCGCAGGGACTAATGAAAAACTGTTTTTT. Amino acid sequence: CASSGAGTNEKLFF.

V usage is TRBV7-2 and J usage is TRBJ2-7; 14 nucleotides agree with TRBD2. This CDR3 contains 14 residues. Germline V gene data show CDR1 as SGHTA and CDR2 as FQGNSA. J lost 6 bases, V lost 3 bases, and 1 base had no gene match. The DNA for the CDR3 is TGTGCCAGCAGCTTGGGACTAGCGGGAGCCGAGCAGTACTTC. Its protein is CASSLGLAGAEQYF.

V usage is TRBV10-2 and J usage is TRBJ2-7, with TRBD2 matching over 14 bases. The CDR3 contains 17 residues. The V and J ends lost 5 bases and 3 bases, in that order; junction bases with no gene match: 9. Germline V gene lookup returns CDR1 WSHSY and CDR2 SAAADI. DNA for the CDR3: TGCGCCAGCAGTCGAGGGACTAGCGGGGGCTTAGTCTACGAGCAGTACTTC. Protein product: CASSRGTSGGLVYEQYF.

This chain uses TRBV3-1 (or the pseudogene TRBV3-2) with TRBJ1-3; 9 bases align to TRBD1. The CDR3 runs 19 residues. After removal of 1 base from V and 2 bases from J, the junction contained 12 bases not matched to a gene. Germline V gives CDR1 LGHDT, CDR2 YNNKEL (reference sequence). The CDR3 reads CASSQGLGTGKYTGNTIYF. The CDR3 region has the DNA TGTGCCAGCAGCCAAGGGTTAGGGACAGGGAAATATACTGGAAACACCATATATTTT.

The V call is TRBV28, the J call TRBJ1-5; possibly TRBD1 for D (5 bases). Trimming stripped 1 base from V and 4 bases from J, with 8 bases between. This CDR3 is 14 amino acids long. The germline gives CDR1 MDHEN, CDR2 SYDVKM. The CDR3 nucleotides read TGTGCCAGCAGTTTATTTGACAGAAATCAGCCCCAGCATTTT. This sequence encodes CASSLFDRNQPQHF.

This chain uses TRBV15 with TRBJ2-7; TRBD1 aligns across 7 bases. CDR1 and CDR2 (germline): LNHNV, YYDKDF (reference sequence). The CDR3 totals 16 residues. The ends lost 3 bases at V and 0 bases at J; junction bases unmatched: 8. Written as DNA, the CDR3 is TGTGCCACCAGCAGGGTGACAGGGCTGAGCTCCTACGAGCAGTACTTC. Translating it yields CATSRVTGLSSYEQYF.

This clone was seen a single time. This chain joins TRBV28 and TRBJ1-5; D perhaps matches TRBD1 (5 bases). V shed 4 bases and J shed 1 base, with 11 bases lying between them. The CDR3 spans 15 residues. From germline, CDR1 is MDHEN and CDR2 SYDVKM. Here the CDR3 DNA reads TGTGCCAGCAGTTCGCGGACATCCAGCAATCAGCCCCAGCATTTT. Encoded protein: CASSSRTSSNQPQHF.

The rearrangement uses TRBV7-9 and TRBJ2-1, with a tentative D call TRBD1 (5 bases). The CDR3 loop spans 15 amino acids. Trimming took 1 base from V and 5 from J, leaving 12 bases between them. Germline lookup yields CDR1 SEHNR and CDR2 FQNEAQ (reference sequence). CDR3 residues: CASSLVGATDNEQFF. The DNA for the CDR3 is TGTGCCAGCAGCTTAGTGGGTGCGACAGACAATGAGCAGTTCTTC.

V gene TRBV10-3 combines with J gene TRBJ2-1; D is undetermined. This CDR3 has 11 amino acids. From germline, CDR1 is ENHRY and CDR2 SYGVKD. Deletions cut 6 bases from V and 6 bases from J, with 6 bases between. Here the CDR3 reads CAIRAANEQFF. The CDR3 nucleotides are TGTGCCATCAGGGCTGCCAATGAGCAGTTCTTC.

The CDR3 DNA reads TGCGCCAGCAGCTATAACGAGGGGGCTGAAGCTTTCTTT. It codes for CASSYNEGAEAFF. This sequence joins TRBV4-1 and TRBJ1-1; D is perhaps TRBD1 (6 bases). The CDR3 extends over 13 amino acids. The V end lost 5 bases, the J end lost 6 bases, and 13 bases lay between the germline ends. CDR1 MGHRA and CDR2 YSYEKL come from the germline V gene.

This clone was detected once. The V call is TRBV18, the J call TRBJ2-1; 11 bases match TRBD2. Unmatched junction bases numbered 15, after V lost 4 bases and J lost 4 bases. Germline-derived CDR1 and CDR2 are KGHSH and LQKENI. The CDR3 length is 19 residues. CDR3 amino acids: CASSRSDRFGLAGYNEQFF. In nucleotides, the CDR3 is TGTGCCAGCTCACGCTCAGACAGGTTTGGACTAGCGGGTTACAATGAGCAGTTCTTC.

The rearrangement uses TRBV30 and TRBJ1-5; possible D gene TRBD1, 6 bases. The length of the CDR3 is 16 residues. V gave up 1 base and J gave up 0 bases, with 13 bases separating them. Per germline, CDR1 GTSNPN and CDR2 SVGIG (reference sequence). The CDR3 coding sequence is TGTGCCTGGAGTGCCGGACAGCCTTATAGCAATCAGCCCCAGCATTTT. Its protein product is CAWSAGQPYSNQPQHF. Supplemented by reference TRBV30 and TRBJ1-5, the full variable domain reads SQTIHQWPATLVQPVGSPLSLECTVEGTSNPNLYWYRQAAGRGLQLLFYSVGIGQISSEVPQNLSASRPQDRQFILSSKKLLLSDSGFYLCAWSAGQPYSNQPQHFGDGTRLSIL.